Listed here are 27 T cell receptor beta chains from one sample, sequenced in a study of Tregs in tolerant kidney transplant recipients. Libraries were prepared by immunoSEQ multiplex PCR; TCRdb keeps only in-frame clonotypes and omits some of them. Of tens of thousands of clones listed, 75% to 95% were seen once; the top ten hold 0.34%. The sample consisted of Tregs from blood, taken before the transplant. These receptors came from a human donor who received a combined kidney and bone marrow transplant.

The V call is TRBV7-2, the J call TRBJ1-2; D possibly corresponds to TRBD1 (6 bases). The CDR3 runs to 13 residues. V was pared by 4 bases and J by 4 bases, with 10 bases between. From germline, CDR1 is SGHTA and CDR2 FQGNSA. The CDR3 bases are TGTGCCAGCAGCTCGGACAGCCCCTATGGCTACACCTTC. Protein product: CASSSDSPYGYTF.

The rearrangement links TRBV6-5 to TRBJ2-1; D gene uncertain. V dropped 6 bases and J dropped 5 bases, with 14 bases sitting between them. This CDR3 has 14 amino acids. Germline V CDR1 and CDR2: MNHEY, SVGAGI. The CDR3 DNA reads as TGTGCCAGCAGGAAAGGGCAGAGCCACAATGAGCAGTTCTTC. It translates to CASRKGQSHNEQFF.

The CDR3 nucleotides read TGTGCCAGCACTGAGCGGGAGTTTTATTTT. It codes for CASTEREFYF. The rearrangement links TRBV6-1 to TRBJ2-3, with 8 nucleotides matching TRBD2. CDR3 length equals 10 residues. CDR1 is MNHNS and CDR2 is SASEGT in the germline V gene. J was trimmed by 15 bases and V by 7 bases; bases with no gene match: 6.

The chain carries TRBV7-6 and TRBJ2-1, with TRBD1 identical over 7 bases. The CDR3 runs 15 residues. The trim removed 1 base at V and 6 bases at J, leaving 6 bases unmatched. CDR1 and CDR2 from the germline V gene are SGHVS and FNYEAQ. Here the CDR3 DNA reads TGTGCCAGCAGCTTAGGCGTGACAGGGCGCAATGAGCAGTTCTTC. Its protein is CASSLGVTGRNEQFF.

This rearrangement joins TRBV18 to TRBJ2-7; no clear D gene. In germline, CDR1 is KGHSH, CDR2 LQKENI. This CDR3 is 14 amino acids long. Deletions cut 3 bases from V and 4 bases from J, with 13 bases between. Written as DNA, the CDR3 is TGTGCCAGCTCACCCCTCGCGCAGACTTACGAGCAGTACTTC. It translates to CASSPLAQTYEQYF.

This rearrangement joins TRBV13 to TRBJ1-4, with 7 positions matching TRBD1. CDR3 length: 17 residues. J lost 3 bases, V lost 5 bases, and 12 bases had no gene match. Germline values: CDR1 PRHDT, CDR2 FYEKMQ (reference sequence). The CDR3, as DNA: TGTGCCAGCAGCGGGGGCAGGGGGACGGGACCTAATGAAAAACTGTTTTTT. It yields the protein CASSGGRGTGPNEKLFF.

The genes are TRBV28 and TRBJ2-7; weak D call: TRBD1 (5 bases). Trimming stripped 5 bases from V and 0 bases from J, with 14 bases between. Germline V CDR1 and CDR2: MDHEN, SYDVKM. CDR3 length: 15 amino acids. CDR3 in amino acids: CASSPQTVSSYEQYF. Written as DNA, the CDR3 is TGTGCCAGCAGTCCTCAGACAGTTAGCTCCTACGAGCAGTACTTC.

This chain connects TRBV11-2 to TRBJ2-7; 11 nucleotides align to TRBD1. J lost 3 bases, V lost 5 bases, and 9 bases had no gene match. CDR1 and CDR2 from the germline V gene are SGHAT and FQNNGV. CDR3 size: 16 residues. The CDR3 loop reads CASSRLPGQGDYEQYF. CDR3 in DNA: TGTGCCAGCAGCCGGTTGCCGGGACAGGGGGACTACGAGCAGTACTTC.

The CDR3 bases are TGTGCCAGTAGTGCAGGGGGCTCAGGAGTCTACGAGCAGTACTTC. This encodes CASSAGGSGVYEQYF. The V and J genes are TRBV19 and TRBJ2-7, with TRBD1 matching over 8 bases. The length of the CDR3 is 15 residues. Looked up from germline, CDR1 is LNHDA and CDR2 is SQIVND (reference sequence). V was pared by 5 bases and J by 3 bases, with 9 bases of the junction left unmatched. Together with reference TRBV19 and TRBJ2-7, the CDR3 gives the full variable domain: DGGITQSPKYLFRKEGQNVTLSCEQNLNHDAMYWYRQDPGQGLRLIYYSQIVNDFQKGDIAEGYSVSREKKESFPLTVTSAQKNPTAFYLCASSAGGSGVYEQYFGPGTRLTVT.

CDR3 sequence: CASSLAGTGGADTQYF. The CDR3 DNA sequence: TGTGCCAGCAGCTTAGCCGGGACAGGAGGCGCAGATACGCAGTATTTT. The chain uses TRBV7-3 and TRBJ2-3; 8 nucleotides align to TRBD1. CDR1 is SGHTA, CDR2 FQGTGA, per germline. V gave up 2 bases and J gave up 4 bases; unmatched junction bases: 8. The length of the CDR3 is 16 residues.

The chain is built from TRBV6-5 and TRBJ1-1; D gene unclear. Deletions cut 6 bases from V and 1 base from J, with 9 bases between. The CDR3 loop spans 13 amino acids. Germline assignment: CDR1 MNHEY and CDR2 SVGAGI. The CDR3 bases are TGTGCCAGCAGGCATACTAAGAACACTGAAGCTTTCTTT. It specifies CASRHTKNTEAFF.

The CDR3 here is CASCRRVGNEQFF. In DNA, the CDR3 is TGTGCCAGTTGTAGGCGCGTCGGGAATGAGCAGTTCTTC. This chain uses TRBV19 with TRBJ2-1, with D uncertain. The CDR3 extends over 13 amino acids. V dropped 8 bases and J dropped 7 bases, with 15 bases sitting between them. Germline V gives CDR1 LNHDA, CDR2 SQIVND (reference sequence).

V gene TRBV29-1 combines with J gene TRBJ1-4; 9 bases are a match to TRBD1. Germline CDR1 SQVTM, CDR2 ANQGSEA. The V gene end was trimmed by 6 bases and the J gene end by 8 bases; junction bases not matched to a gene: 4. The CDR3 covers 12 residues. CDR3 in DNA: TGCAGCGTATCCGGGACAGGGGAAAAACTGTTTTTT. Protein sequence: CSVSGTGEKLFF.

The chain links TRBV28 to TRBJ2-3, with 11 bases matching TRBD2. Germline CDR1 reads MDHEN; CDR2 reads SYDVKM. This CDR3 has 17 residues. V shed 5 bases, J shed 5 bases, and the junction held 12 bases outside the gene matches. The CDR3 here is CASSLPPSGRRRDTQYF. The DNA for the CDR3 is TGTGCCAGCAGTCTCCCACCTAGCGGGAGGCGAAGAGATACGCAGTATTTT.

This rearrangement joins TRBV30 to TRBJ2-4; the match to TRBD1 covers 7 bases. Germline assignment: CDR1 GTSNPN and CDR2 SVGIG (reference sequence). The CDR3 contains 13 residues. V shed 3 bases and J 14 bases; nucleotides not matched to a gene: 13. The CDR3 nucleotides read TGTGCCTGGAGCAAGGGACAGAGTTTTCTTAAGTACTTC. Translation: CAWSKGQSFLKYF.

This chain uses TRBV7-2 with TRBJ2-1; maybe TRBD2 (6 bases). The CDR3 length is 15 residues. Germline values: CDR1 SGHTA, CDR2 FQGNSA. The V and J ends lost 1 base and 3 bases respectively, with 10 bases between them. The CDR3, as DNA: TGTGCCAGCAGCTTAGTTGCTAGCGACTACAATGAGCAGTTCTTC. Residues: CASSLVASDYNEQFF.

The chain has TRBV27 and TRBJ2-7; a possible D gene is TRBD1 (5 bases). Trimming removed 2 bases at V and 2 bases at J, with 10 bases between. The CDR3 has 14 residues. Germline lookup yields CDR1 MNHEY and CDR2 SMNVEV (reference sequence). The CDR3 coding sequence is TGTGCCAGCAGTTTAGTAACAGGCCCCTACGAGCAGTACTTC. It translates to CASSLVTGPYEQYF.

This clone came up once. This chain uses TRBV28 with TRBJ2-3, with no clear D. Trimming cost V 6 bases and J 0 bases, with 4 bases left between them. Germline CDR1 and CDR2: MDHEN and SYDVKM. There are 12 residues in the CDR3. The DNA of the CDR3 is TGTGCCAGCAGGACTAGCACAGATACGCAGTATTTT. It codes for CASRTSTDTQYF.

The V and J genes are TRBV4-2 and TRBJ2-4, with D uncertain. V was shortened by 2 bases and J by 10 bases, with 9 bases between the two germline ends. The CDR3 has 12 amino acids. In germline, CDR1 is LGHNA, CDR2 YNFKEQ. Here the CDR3 DNA reads TGTGCCAGCAGCCAAACGGGTGGGATTCAGTACTTC. It translates to CASSQTGGIQYF.

This clone was picked up one time. The rearrangement uses TRBV30 and TRBJ2-5; D gene ambiguous. The CDR3 sequence is 11 residues long. CDR1 GTSNPN and CDR2 SVGIG come from the germline V gene (reference sequence). Trimming shortened V by 3 bases and J by 4 bases, and 6 bases separated the two germline ends. The CDR3 region has the DNA TGTGCCTGGAGGGGGTCAGAGACCCAGTACTTC. It translates to CAWRGSETQYF.

The chain uses TRBV7-8 and TRBJ2-7, with TRBD2 matching over 8 bases. Germline V gene sequence: CDR1 SGHVS, CDR2 FQNEAQ. This CDR3 spans 13 amino acids. Germline trimming cut 8 bases from V and 2 bases from J; bases unmatched to any gene: 5. The CDR3: CASDPGLAYEQYF. The CDR3 DNA sequence: TGTGCCAGCGACCCGGGACTAGCCTACGAGCAGTACTTC.

The chain couples TRBV6-1 to TRBJ2-7, with D maybe TRBD2 (6 bases). V lost 4 bases to trimming and J lost 0 bases, with 13 bases between them. The V gene's germline CDR1 is MNHNS and CDR2 SASEGT. There are 15 residues in the CDR3. CDR3 protein: CASSATGLISYEQYF. As DNA, the CDR3 is TGTGCCAGCAGTGCAACGGGACTGATCTCCTACGAGCAGTACTTC.

The chain carries TRBV10-2 and TRBJ2-3; either TRBD1 or TRBD2 may fit D (5 bases each). V was shortened by 7 bases and J by 6 bases, with 20 bases between the two germline ends. CDR1 is WSHSY, CDR2 SAAADI, per germline. There are 15 residues in the CDR3. Written as DNA, the CDR3 is TGCGCCAGCACCGTGGGGACGGGCCTCTGGGATACGCAGTATTTT. Translated: CASTVGTGLWDTQYF.

The V and J genes are TRBV6-1 and TRBJ2-7, with D maybe TRBD1 (6 bases). Looked up from germline, CDR1 is MNHNS and CDR2 is SASEGT. CDR3 length equals 12 residues. V dropped 6 bases and J dropped 9 bases, with 15 bases sitting between them. In DNA, the CDR3 is TGTGCCAGCAGCCCCAGGGGCATCCGGCAGTACTTC. This sequence encodes CASSPRGIRQYF.

The V gene is TRBV5-1, the J gene TRBJ2-1; 7 bases line up with TRBD2. Germline CDR1 and CDR2: SGHRS and YFSETQ. The CDR3 sequence is 18 residues long. The V and J ends lost 4 bases and 2 bases, in that order; junction bases with no gene match: 15. CDR3 in amino acids: CASSLRRLLATTYNEQFF. CDR3 bases: TGCGCCAGCAGCCTGAGACGCTTACTAGCGACTACCTACAATGAGCAGTTCTTC.

The V call is TRBV5-1, the J call TRBJ2-3; D unclear. V was pared by 1 base and J by 3 bases, with 9 bases between. This CDR3 contains 14 residues. Germline V gene sequence: CDR1 SGHRS, CDR2 YFSETQ. CDR3 protein: CASSLRAVTDTQYF. Written as DNA, the CDR3 is TGCGCCAGCAGCTTGAGGGCCGTAACAGATACGCAGTATTTT. The full variable domain, completed using reference TRBV5-1 and TRBJ2-3, is KAGVTQTPRYLIKTRGQQVTLSCSPISGHRSVSWYQQTPGQGLQFLFEYFSETQRNKGNFPGRFSGRQFSNSRSEMNVSTLELGDSALYLCASSLRAVTDTQYFGPGTRLTVL.

The chain joins TRBV6-5 to TRBJ1-5; unclear D gene. Per the germline V gene, CDR1 is MNHEY and CDR2 is SVGAGI. This CDR3 contains 11 residues. The V and J ends lost 5 bases and 9 bases respectively, with 8 bases between them. The CDR3 DNA is TGTGCCAGCAGTAAACATGGGCCCCAGCATTTT. This gives the protein CASSKHGPQHF.